The next 31 T cell receptor beta chains were all read from a single sample in a study of blood T cell repertoires in COVID-19. Assay: immunoSEQ multiplex PCR; the TCRdb copy retains only in-frame clones and omits some. The data contain over 200,000 clones, roughly nine tenths of them singletons. Sequencing was performed on PBMCs or T cells enriched from blood (not recorded which). These receptors all stem from a woman in her 50s in a cohort exposed to, infected with or recovered from COVID-19 (not recorded which).

V usage is TRBV20-1 and J usage is TRBJ1-4; unclear D gene. Germline loops: CDR1 DFQATT, CDR2 SNEGSKA (reference sequence). Trimming took off 5 bases at V and 13 bases at J, with 14 bases between the two ends. The CDR3 runs to 11 residues. The CDR3 is CSAYGASGLFF. The CDR3, as DNA: TGCAGTGCTTACGGAGCTTCCGGACTGTTTTTT.

This chain joins TRBV4-1 and TRBJ1-2; the D is unclear. The germline gives CDR1 MGHRA, CDR2 YSYEKL. Trimming removed 2 bases at V and 3 bases at J, with 19 bases between. CDR3 length: 17 amino acids. CDR3 DNA sequence: TGCGCCAGCAGCCAACTAGCGCACGGGTCCTCCGACTATGGCTACACCTTC. It specifies CASSQLAHGSSDYGYTF.

The rearrangement uses TRBV5-1 and TRBJ2-5, with D unresolved. The ends were cut back, 1 base at V and 5 bases at J, with 9 bases in the middle. The CDR3 covers 13 residues. Germline assignment: CDR1 SGHRS and CDR2 YFSETQ. Here the CDR3 DNA reads TGCGCCAGCAGCTTGTTCCTCGGGGAGACCCAGTACTTC. Encoded protein: CASSLFLGETQYF.

The gene calls are TRBV5-1 and TRBJ1-1, with 9 positions matching TRBD1. V was clipped by 4 bases and J by 5 bases; unmatched bases: 6. Germline loops: CDR1 SGHRS, CDR2 YFSETQ. The CDR3 runs to 14 residues. Here the CDR3 reads CASSEDRGLTEAFF. For the CDR3, the DNA is TGCGCCAGCAGCGAGGACAGGGGTTTAACTGAAGCTTTCTTT.

With regard to this clone: Within the sample, other DNA sequences also encode this same CDR3. The gene calls are TRBV28 and TRBJ2-5; TRBD1 matches at 9 bases. From germline, CDR1 is MDHEN and CDR2 SYDVKM. The CDR3 totals 15 residues. V was pared by 6 bases and J by 1 base, with 6 bases of the junction left unmatched. The CDR3 loop is CASRRTGEPQETQYF. The CDR3 nucleotides read TGTGCCAGCAGAAGGACAGGGGAACCCCAAGAGACCCAGTACTTC. Together with reference TRBV28 and TRBJ2-5, the CDR3 gives the full variable domain: DVKVTQSSRYLVKRTGEKVFLECVQDMDHENMFWYRQDPGLGLRLIYFSYDVKMKEKGDIPEGYSVSREKKERFSLILESASTNQTSMYLCASRRTGEPQETQYFGPGTRLLVL.

This chain joins TRBV30 and TRBJ2-3, with TRBD2 matching 8 bases. Germline CDR1 and CDR2: GTSNPN and SVGIG (reference sequence). This CDR3 contains 14 residues. Unmatched junction bases numbered 10, after V lost 0 bases and J lost 11 bases. Written as DNA, the CDR3 is TGTGCCTGGAGTGTACTACGGGGGGGTTTTGGGCAGTATTTT. It codes for CAWSVLRGGFGQYF.

The chain employs TRBV19 and TRBJ2-1, with TRBD1 matching 7 bases. This CDR3 is 15 amino acids long. V lost 3 bases, J lost 4 bases, and 6 bases stayed unmatched. Germline V gene sequence: CDR1 LNHDA, CDR2 SQIVND (reference sequence). The CDR3 is CASSITNRGYNEQFF. CDR3 DNA sequence: TGTGCCAGTAGTATTACCAACAGGGGATACAATGAGCAGTTCTTC.

This chain's CDR3 is CASSLRAGAGGNTIYF. The CDR3 DNA follows: TGTGCCAGCAGCTTAAGAGCAGGGGCGGGTGGAAACACCATATATTTT. The V gene is TRBV7-2, the J gene TRBJ1-3, with D possibly TRBD1 on 6 matching bases. This CDR3 region has 16 residues. Trimming pared 2 bases from V and 3 bases from J, leaving 14 bases between. Germline loops: CDR1 SGHTA, CDR2 FQGNSA.

In this sample, this clone turned up a few times. This chain uses TRBV7-2 with TRBJ2-1, with 7 bases lining up with TRBD1. Germline CDR1 SGHTA, CDR2 FQGNSA. The CDR3 has 15 amino acids. V was pared by 5 bases and J by 8 bases, with 12 bases of the junction left unmatched. The CDR3 sequence: CASSQRGQGSHEQFF. In DNA, the CDR3 is TGTGCCAGCAGCCAAAGGGGGCAGGGTAGTCATGAGCAGTTCTTC.

This chain connects TRBV4-2 to TRBJ2-1; possibly TRBD2 for D (5 bases). In germline, CDR1 is LGHNA, CDR2 YNFKEQ. CDR3 size: 16 residues. V was shortened by 2 bases and J by 5 bases, with 16 bases between the two germline ends. Here the CDR3 reads CASSQLARVENNEQFF. As DNA, the CDR3 is TGTGCCAGCAGCCAACTAGCTAGAGTAGAAAACAATGAGCAGTTCTTC.

J is TRBJ1-5 and V is TRBV9, with D possibly being TRBD1 (6 bases). There are 15 residues in the CDR3. CDR1 and CDR2 from the germline V gene are SGDLS and YYNGEE. V gave up 0 bases and J gave up 4 bases, with 11 bases separating them. Here the CDR3 reads CASSVAGVVNQPQHF. The CDR3 DNA sequence: TGTGCCAGCAGCGTAGCAGGGGTGGTAAATCAGCCCCAGCATTTT.

This clone has a single count. The chain employs TRBV2 and TRBJ1-1; D uncertain. The CDR3 sequence is 13 residues long. Germline assignment: CDR1 SNHLY and CDR2 FYNNEI. V gave up 6 bases and J gave up 0 bases, with 8 bases separating them. For the CDR3, the DNA is TGTGCCAGCAGGCTTCAGGTGAACACTGAAGCTTTCTTT. Translation gives CASRLQVNTEAFF.

The gene calls are TRBV10-3 and TRBJ2-7; a possible D gene is TRBD2 (6 bases). The CDR3 is made up of 14 amino acids. Looked up from germline, CDR1 is ENHRY and CDR2 is SYGVKD. V lost 5 bases and J lost 0, with 11 bases in between. Written as DNA, the CDR3 is TGTGCCATCAGTTCGGCGGGGAGCTCCTACGAGCAGTACTTC. Its translation is CAISSAGSSYEQYF.

The chain couples TRBV2 to TRBJ1-2; 10 bases agree with TRBD1. The CDR3 is made up of 15 amino acids. Looked up from germline, CDR1 is SNHLY and CDR2 is FYNNEI. With V trimmed by 3 bases and J by 6 bases, 7 bases remained unmatched. CDR3 protein: CASSELGQGTNGYTF. DNA for the CDR3: TGTGCCAGCAGTGAGTTGGGACAGGGGACGAATGGCTACACCTTC.

The V and J genes are TRBV4-1 and TRBJ2-7; maybe TRBD2 (7 bases). Between the trimmed V and J ends, which lost 1 base and 4 bases, there was a span of 14 bases. Germline CDR1 MGHRA, CDR2 YSYEKL. The CDR3 consists of 15 residues. CDR3 sequence (DNA): TGCGCCAGCAGCCAAGTTTCGGGGGGCTTTTACGAGCAGTACTTC. It specifies CASSQVSGGFYEQYF.

A remark on this clone: One end of the junction does not line up with germline, which may come from a read error. In DNA form, the CDR3 reads TGTGCCAGCAGACCGAGTCACTTC. Amino acids: CASRPSHF. The gene calls are TRBV27 and TRBJ2-5, with D unclear. Germline CDR1 MNHEY, CDR2 SMNVEV (reference sequence). The CDR3 is 8 residues long.

The V and J genes are TRBV18 and TRBJ1-4, with 12 nucleotides matching TRBD1. After removal of 0 bases from V and 7 bases from J, the junction contained 6 bases not matched to a gene. CDR1 is KGHSH, CDR2 LQKENI, per germline. The CDR3 contains 17 residues. CDR3 protein: CASSPPSRGQGAEKLFF. The CDR3 coding sequence is TGTGCCAGCTCACCACCGAGTAGGGGACAGGGGGCTGAAAAACTGTTTTTT.

This sequence joins TRBV5-6 and TRBJ2-7, with 7 bases lining up with TRBD2. Losses at the gene ends were 7 bases for V and 3 bases for J; bases not matched to a gene: 4. The CDR3 spans 12 residues. Germline CDR1 SGHDT, CDR2 YYEEEE. The CDR3 coding sequence is TGTGCCAGCGGGGGGGAACACTACGAGCAGTACTTC. This codes for CASGGEHYEQYF. Full variable domain (missing parts from reference TRBV5-6 and TRBJ2-7): DAGVTQSPTHLIKTRGQQVTLRCSPKSGHDTVSWYQQALGQGPQFIFQYYEEEERQRGNFPDRFSGHQFPNYSSELNVNALLLGDSALYLCASGGEHYEQYFGPGTRLTVT.

The J gene is TRBJ2-6, the V gene TRBV4-3, with D possibly matching TRBD2 (7 bases). CDR3 length equals 20 residues. With 0 bases removed from V and 1 base from J, the gap between germline ends came to 19 bases. Per the germline V gene, CDR1 is LGHNA and CDR2 is YSLEER. CDR3 nucleotides: TGCGCCAGCAGCCAAGATTGGGGGGGCCGGCTTGGTTCTGGGGCCAACGTCCTGACTTTC. Protein product: CASSQDWGGRLGSGANVLTF.

The CDR3 coding sequence is TGTGCCAGCAGCCAATTGGTAGGGGCTCGGGCGACAGATACGCAGTATTTT. Translated, it gives CASSQLVGARATDTQYF. The chain carries TRBV3-1 (or the pseudogene TRBV3-2) and TRBJ2-3; a weak D match, TRBD1 (5 bases). The length of the CDR3 is 17 residues. Trimming took 2 bases from V and 3 from J, leaving 18 bases between them. The V gene's germline CDR1 is LGHDT and CDR2 YNNKEL (reference sequence).

J is TRBJ1-2 and V is TRBV12-3 or TRBV12-4, with D possibly matching TRBD1 (6 bases). The CDR3 contains 13 residues. Between the trimmed V and J ends, which lost 10 bases and 5 bases, there was a span of 17 bases. CDR3 amino acids: CAIVGGPGYGYTF. CDR3 coding DNA: TGTGCCATCGTGGGGGGGCCCGGATATGGCTACACCTTC.

This clone was observed a single time. The rearrangement links TRBV4-2 to TRBJ2-3; 7 nucleotides align to TRBD1. The trim removed 0 bases at V and 5 bases at J, leaving 8 bases unmatched. There are 16 residues in the CDR3. In germline, CDR1 is LGHNA, CDR2 YNFKEQ. The CDR3 reads CASSQDAQGVVDTQYF. In DNA, the CDR3 is TGTGCCAGCAGCCAAGATGCCCAGGGGGTAGTAGATACGCAGTATTTT.

This clone occurred a few times. CDR3 DNA: TGTGCCAGCAGCTTGACGACAGGGGGAGGGCAGCCCCAGCATTTT. Amino acids: CASSLTTGGGQPQHF. The chain links TRBV7-2 to TRBJ1-5, with 9 bases aligning to TRBD1. The CDR3 runs 15 residues. The junction had 7 bases not matched to a gene; V was cut back by 3 bases and J by 7 bases. The germline V gene has CDR1 SGHTA and CDR2 FQGNSA. The full variable domain, in which reference TRBV7-2 and TRBJ1-5 provide the parts outside the CDR3, is GAGVSQSPSNKVTEKGKDVELRCDPISGHTALYWYRQSLGQGLEFLIYFQGNSAPDKSGLPSDRFSAERTGGSVSTLTIQRTQQEDSAVYLCASSLTTGGGQPQHFGDGTRLSIL.

CDR3 residues: CASSLALAGGETQYF. DNA for the CDR3: TGTGCCAGCAGCTTAGCACTAGCGGGGGGAGAGACCCAGTACTTC. V gene TRBV11-2 combines with J gene TRBJ2-5; 12 bases agree with TRBD2. Germline CDR1 is SGHAT and CDR2 is FQNNGV. The length of the CDR3 is 15 residues. Trimming removed 1 base from V and 4 bases from J; junction bases left unmatched: 1.

The chain employs TRBV7-2 and TRBJ1-2; D is perhaps TRBD1 (6 bases). V was shortened by 6 bases and J by 4 bases, with 12 bases between the two germline ends. CDR3 size: 13 residues. Looked up from germline, CDR1 is SGHTA and CDR2 is FQGNSA. The DNA for the CDR3 is TGTGCCAGCAGTCCTACAGGGAGCTATGGCTACACCTTC. Translating gives CASSPTGSYGYTF.

This clone was observed once. The V gene is TRBV5-6, the J gene TRBJ2-1; 8 bases agree with TRBD1. V lost 5 bases and J lost 4; bases outside the gene matches: 14. The CDR3 has 17 residues. Germline CDR1 is SGHDT and CDR2 is YYEEEE. The CDR3 bases are TGTGCCAGCAGTTCTGACCCCAGGGGGCTGGGGTACAATGAGCAGTTCTTC. Protein: CASSSDPRGLGYNEQFF.

There are a few counts of this clone. The chain couples TRBV4-1 to TRBJ1-4; 7 nucleotides align to TRBD1. Germline values: CDR1 MGHRA, CDR2 YSYEKL. Trimming cost V 1 base and J 8 bases; bases outside gene matches: 7. The CDR3 extends over 15 amino acids. CDR3 residues: CASSQGQGGSEKLFF. In nucleotides, the CDR3 is TGCGCCAGCAGCCAAGGACAGGGCGGCAGCGAAAAACTGTTTTTT.

The chain recombines TRBV28 with TRBJ2-1, with 9 bases identical to TRBD2. Trimming removed 6 bases from V and 5 bases from J; junction bases left unmatched: 5. The CDR3 totals 14 residues. Looked up from germline, CDR1 is MDHEN and CDR2 is SYDVKM. The CDR3 sequence: CASSPTSGHNEQFF. The CDR3 DNA is TGTGCCAGCAGCCCGACTAGCGGACACAATGAGCAGTTCTTC.

This sequence joins TRBV13 and TRBJ2-6, with D possibly matching TRBD2 (5 bases). The CDR3 has 16 residues. Per the germline V gene, CDR1 is PRHDT and CDR2 is FYEKMQ (reference sequence). The germline V and J ends were trimmed by 3 bases and 4 bases, with 13 bases remaining between them. CDR3 sequence (DNA): TGTGCCAGCAGCTTTGTGAGGGCGAACGGGGCCAACGTCCTGACTTTC. The encoded protein is CASSFVRANGANVLTF.

The chain uses TRBV5-1 and TRBJ2-7, with a possible D match to TRBD2 (6 bases). The V gene lost 2 bases and the J gene lost 3 bases, with 15 bases spanning the gap. The CDR3 has 15 residues. From germline, CDR1 is SGHRS and CDR2 YFSETQ. CDR3 bases: TGCGCCAGCAGCTTAAGGCCCGGGGAGGACTACGAGCAGTACTTC. This translates into CASSLRPGEDYEQYF.

This clone was found a few times. The CDR3 bases are TGTGCCAGCAGCTTAGCGGGGACAGGGGTGACTCAGCCCCAGCATTTT. Protein sequence: CASSLAGTGVTQPQHF. The chain recombines TRBV13 with TRBJ1-5; the match to TRBD1 covers 10 bases. Trimming removed 1 base from V and 6 bases from J; junction bases left unmatched: 6. Germline values: CDR1 PRHDT, CDR2 FYEKMQ (reference sequence). This CDR3 is 16 amino acids long.